This section outlines one T cell receptor beta chain sequence together with its context. The sample comes from a study of blood T cell repertoires in COVID-19. Study details: Italy, Spain and the United States were the sources of the convalescent and acute COVID-19 samples. The cDNA or gDNA used as material had been derived from T cells, B-cell-depleted T cells, or PBMCs.

CDR3 length: 17 amino acids. With 1 base removed from V and 1 base from J, the gap between germline ends came to 16 bases. The V gene's germline CDR1 is KGHSH and CDR2 LQKENI. Authors' analysis steps: Using reference gene primer amplification, nucleated cell counts were estimated. Method: immunoSEQ multiplex PCR; TCRdb's copy keeps in-frame clones and lacks some. Clonal size and the V and J genes are those of that table, whereas D and trimming came from the DNA. Of more than 140,000 clones in the sample, around 81% are singletons; the top ten hold around 1.4%. J is TRBJ1-1 and V is TRBV18, with D perhaps TRBD1 (6 bases). The TCR was taken from a human donor in a cohort sampled during active COVID-19. Input material: peripheral blood. CDR3 amino acids: CASSPLMGHRANTEAFF. DNA for the CDR3: TGTGCCAGCTCACCACTGATGGGACACCGGGCGAACACTGAAGCTTTCTTT.